This T cell receptor (beta chain) came from a study of Ad26.COV2.S vaccination and SARS-CoV-2 variants. Described treatment: roughly 18 received Ad26.COV2.S at low or high dose, single or two shots; 5 received placebo; per-sample allocation not given. Sampling was done on day 63 after the first vaccine or placebo injection. At a Boston site, the person donating was an adult of 18-55 years. On this clone: Its antigen is currently unknown.

J lost 5 bases, V lost 4 bases, and 5 bases had no gene match. This CDR3 has 15 residues. Germline CDR1 MGHRA, CDR2 YSYEKL. Study-wide findings and caveats: Vaccine recipients surpassed placebo recipients in spike-specific TCR breadth.

The method was immunoSEQ multiplex PCR; TCRdb's version includes in-frame clones alone and lacks a portion of them. This sample has approximately 410,000 clones, with around nine tenths found just once. The source of this sequence is a person aged 18-65 years who received the Ad26.COV2.S COVID-19 vaccine or a placebo. The V call is TRBV4-1, the J call TRBJ1-4; 9 nucleotides agree with TRBD1. This material consisted of peripheral blood, taken in a trial of Ad26.COV2.S vaccine versus placebo. The CDR3 protein is CASSLRDRDNEKLFF. CDR3 in DNA: TGCGCCAGCAGCCTGCGGGACAGGGACAATGAAAAACTGTTTTTT.